One and the same sample provided the 20 T cell receptor beta chains below, sequenced in a study of blood T cell repertoires in COVID-19. Profiled with immunoSEQ multiplex PCR; TCRdb holds only in-frame clones, not every one. Found here are fewer than 120,000 clones, 87% of them singletons; the top ten hold around 5.1%. Material: peripheral blood. These receptors all stem from a human donor in a cohort sampled during active COVID-19.

The sample holds one count of this clone. The chain carries TRBV3-1 (or the pseudogene TRBV3-2) and TRBJ1-5; 8 bases align to TRBD1. V lost 4 bases, J lost 6 bases, and 11 bases stayed unmatched. The CDR3 is 16 residues long. The germline CDR1 and CDR2 sequences are LGHDT and YNNKEL (reference sequence). The DNA for the CDR3 is TGTGCCAGCAGCCTATCCGACAGGGGATTGCGTCAGCCCCAGCATTTT. Encoded protein: CASSLSDRGLRQPQHF.

This clone was observed once. The V call is TRBV3-1 (or the pseudogene TRBV3-2), the J call TRBJ2-7; 11 bases agree with TRBD1. Looked up from germline, CDR1 is LGHDT and CDR2 is YNNKEL (reference sequence). J was trimmed by 6 bases and V by 7 bases; bases with no gene match: 8. The CDR3 covers 14 residues. CDR3 DNA: TGTGCCAGCACAAGCCGGGACAGGGGGTCCGAGCAGTACTTC. It is translated as CASTSRDRGSEQYF.

This rearrangement joins TRBV7-3 to TRBJ2-1, with 9 bases that match TRBD2. The junction had 20 bases not matched to a gene; V was cut back by 7 bases and J by 4 bases. The CDR3 is 19 residues long. Germline CDR1 and CDR2: SGHTA and FQGTGA. The CDR3: CASTTPGLAKVYPYNEQFF. CDR3 nucleotide sequence: TGTGCCAGCACCACGCCGGGACTAGCAAAAGTTTACCCATACAATGAGCAGTTCTTC.

The V call is TRBV5-6, the J call TRBJ1-6; D gene ambiguous. V was trimmed by 3 bases and J by 10 bases, leaving 17 bases between them. This CDR3 contains 15 residues. Germline assignment: CDR1 SGHDT and CDR2 YYEEEE. The CDR3 is CASSSRGPRASPLHF. The CDR3 DNA is TGTGCCAGCAGCTCTCGCGGCCCCCGTGCATCACCCCTCCACTTT. Looking up the rest from reference TRBV5-6 and TRBJ1-6 gives the full variable domain: DAGVTQSPTHLIKTRGQQVTLRCSPKSGHDTVSWYQQALGQGPQFIFQYYEEEERQRGNFPDRFSGHQFPNYSSELNVNALLLGDSALYLCASSSRGPRASPLHFGNGTRLTVT.

V gene TRBV20-1 combines with J gene TRBJ2-3, with TRBD1 as a possible D gene (5 bases). Trimming took 6 bases from V and 11 from J, leaving 15 bases between them. Germline loops: CDR1 DFQATT, CDR2 SNEGSKA (reference sequence). The CDR3 has 11 amino acids. CDR3 coding DNA: TGCAGTGCCTCGCGGCCACAGGAGCAGTATTTT. As protein: CSASRPQEQYF.

This clone was picked up many times. The chain has TRBV6-4 and TRBJ1-1, with 7 bases aligning to TRBD1. Losses at the gene ends were 4 bases for V and 1 base for J; bases not matched to a gene: 18. Per the germline V gene, CDR1 is MRHNA and CDR2 is SNTAGT. The CDR3 runs to 19 residues. In nucleotides, the CDR3 is TGTGCCAGCAGTGTCATCCACAGGGGAGTGTTTTGGGAGAACACTGAAGCTTTCTTT. Its protein product is CASSVIHRGVFWENTEAFF.

The chain recombines TRBV15 with TRBJ1-5; TRBD1 matches 7 bases. Trimming removed 3 bases from V and 3 bases from J; junction bases left unmatched: 5. Looked up from germline, CDR1 is LNHNV and CDR2 is YYDKDF (reference sequence). The CDR3 extends over 15 amino acids. The CDR3 loop reads CATSSRQGLNQPQHF. The CDR3 DNA sequence: TGTGCCACCAGCAGCCGACAGGGCCTCAATCAGCCCCAGCATTTT.

This clone appeared a single time. This chain uses TRBV10-3 with TRBJ1-5; TRBD1 might be the D (5 bases). CDR3 length equals 18 residues. Germline CDR1 ENHRY, CDR2 SYGVKD. Trimming removed 6 bases from V and 1 base from J, with 22 bases in between. This CDR3 reads CAISRVGGFMDSNQPQHF. The CDR3 nucleotides read TGTGCCATCAGCCGGGTTGGGGGGTTTATGGACAGCAATCAGCCCCAGCATTTT.

The chain has TRBV7-9 and TRBJ1-4; 8 positions match TRBD1. Germline V gives CDR1 SEHNR, CDR2 FQNEAQ (reference sequence). The CDR3 loop spans 16 amino acids. Trimming cost V 5 bases and J 8 bases; bases outside gene matches: 13. The CDR3 spells CASSENRQGSGEKLFF. In nucleotides, the CDR3 is TGTGCCAGCAGCGAGAACAGACAGGGGAGCGGGGAAAAACTGTTTTTT.

The rearrangement uses TRBV7-9 and TRBJ2-2, with TRBD2 matching 12 bases. V shed 3 bases, J shed 0 bases, and the junction held 5 bases outside the gene matches. Germline V gene data show CDR1 as SEHNR and CDR2 as FQNEAQ (reference sequence). The CDR3 spans 18 residues. CDR3 DNA: TGTGCCAGCAGCTTCCGACTAGCGGGGGCTTCGAACACCGGGGAGCTGTTTTTT. Residues: CASSFRLAGASNTGELFF.

The chain is built from TRBV4-1 and TRBJ1-2; tentative D call: TRBD1 (5 bases). The CDR3 is 16 residues long. Germline V gene lookup returns CDR1 MGHRA and CDR2 YSYEKL. V was cut by 0 bases and J by 5 bases, with 16 bases left in between. This CDR3 reads CASSQDPPGRTYGYTF. The CDR3 nucleotides read TGCGCCAGCAGCCAAGATCCCCCTGGTAGGACATATGGCTACACCTTC.

V is TRBV5-1 and J is TRBJ2-7; perhaps TRBD2 as D (7 bases). The V end was cut by 4 bases, the J end by 4 bases, with 18 bases between. The CDR3 consists of 15 residues. Germline assignment: CDR1 SGHRS and CDR2 YFSETQ. The CDR3 bases are TGCGCCAGCAGCACGGGGGGCCTTCGGGGGTACGAGCAGTACTTC. It translates to CASSTGGLRGYEQYF. Full variable domain (missing parts from reference TRBV5-1 and TRBJ2-7): KAGVTQTPRYLIKTRGQQVTLSCSPISGHRSVSWYQQTPGQGLQFLFEYFSETQRNKGNFPGRFSGRQFSNSRSEMNVSTLELGDSALYLCASSTGGLRGYEQYFGPGTRLTVT.

A few counts support this clone. The chain has TRBV10-2 and TRBJ1-6; tentatively, D is TRBD1 (6 bases). Germline assignment: CDR1 WSHSY and CDR2 SAAADI. The V end lost 0 bases, the J end lost 0 bases, and 6 bases lay between the germline ends. This CDR3 has 16 residues. For the CDR3, the DNA is TGCGCCAGCAGTGAGTCGGGGGCCTCCTATAATTCACCCCTCCACTTT. It encodes CASSESGASYNSPLHF.

The rearrangement joins TRBV28 to TRBJ2-7; D unresolved. Germline V gives CDR1 MDHEN, CDR2 SYDVKM. Trimming took 5 bases from V and 0 from J, leaving 5 bases between them. The CDR3 length is 12 residues. DNA for the CDR3: TGTGCCAGCAGTATTAGCTCCTACGAGCAGTACTTC. It translates to CASSISSYEQYF.

This clone was seen once. This sequence joins TRBV19 and TRBJ2-7, with TRBD1 matching over 9 bases. This CDR3 is 14 amino acids long. V lost 6 bases, J lost 7 bases, and 10 bases stayed unmatched. In germline, CDR1 is LNHDA, CDR2 SQIVND (reference sequence). This chain's CDR3 is CASSPGQGWVEQYF. In nucleotides, the CDR3 is TGTGCCAGTAGCCCGGGACAGGGTTGGGTTGAGCAGTACTTC.

This clone was observed once. The J gene is TRBJ2-3, the V gene TRBV2, with 7 bases identical to TRBD1. CDR1 and CDR2 (germline): SNHLY, FYNNEI. The V segment lost 5 bases and the J segment 1 base; nucleotides outside the gene matches: 3. The CDR3 length is 14 residues. CDR3 nucleotides: TGTGCCAGCAGTCTCCAGGGGGGCACAGATACGCAGTATTTT. This gives the protein CASSLQGGTDTQYF. The whole variable domain, filled in from reference TRBV2 and TRBJ2-3, reads EPEVTQTPSHQVTQMGQEVILRCVPISNHLYFYWYRQILGQKVEFLVSFYNNEISEKSEIFDDQFSVERPDGSNFTLKIRSTKLEDSAMYFCASSLQGGTDTQYFGPGTRLTVL.

V gene TRBV5-4 combines with J gene TRBJ2-6; 8 positions match TRBD1. This CDR3 has 16 amino acids. Germline V gives CDR1 SGHNT, CDR2 YYREEE (reference sequence). Trimming cost V 2 bases and J 2 bases; bases outside gene matches: 3. CDR3 coding DNA: TGTGCCAGCAGCTTAAGGGACAGGCCTGGGGCCAACGTCCTGACTTTC. Translation gives CASSLRDRPGANVLTF.

This chain uses TRBV28 with TRBJ2-3, with no clear D. The CDR3 sequence is 11 residues long. Looked up from germline, CDR1 is MDHEN and CDR2 is SYDVKM. Deletions cut 7 bases from V and 8 bases from J, with 10 bases between. For the CDR3, the DNA is TGTGCCAGCAAATTAGAGGCTACGCAGTATTTT. Protein product: CASKLEATQYF.

The chain joins TRBV7-9 to TRBJ2-2; 9 nucleotides line up with TRBD2. Germline CDR1 SEHNR, CDR2 FQNEAQ (reference sequence). The CDR3 is 17 amino acids. Unmatched junction bases numbered 7, after V lost 5 bases and J lost 0 bases. Here the CDR3 reads CASSPPLAGTNTGELFF. The CDR3 nucleotides are TGTGCCAGCAGCCCACCTCTAGCGGGAACGAACACCGGGGAGCTGTTTTTT.

The CDR3 DNA is TGTGCCTGGAGTGGGACTAGGGTGGATACTGAAGCTTTCTTT. Amino acids: CAWSGTRVDTEAFF. The chain carries TRBV30 and TRBJ1-1; D not certain. The CDR3 is 14 amino acids. Germline-derived CDR1 and CDR2 are GTSNPN and SVGIG (reference sequence). The ends were cut back, 1 base at V and 5 bases at J, with 14 bases in the middle.